This TCR beta chain was observed in a study of T cells after yellow fever vaccination. Study information: Libraries from low-cell-number fractions were prepared with the SMART-Seq v4 Ultra Low Input RNA kit.

TCRdb redid the calling of the 5' RACE reads with MiXCR, one entry per CDR3 protein. Among 500,000 to 650,000 distinct CDR3 sequences listed, about 12% were seen once. The V gene's germline CDR1 is SGHRS and CDR2 YFSETQ. The length of the CDR3 is 11 residues. V was shortened by 6 bases and J by 3 bases, with 7 bases between the two germline ends. The table lists this clonotype with many counts. As yet, its antigen is unknown. Study results and caveats: At 95% to 97% for CD4 and around 91% for CD8, most primary-vaccination clones showed up again after the booster.

The starting material was PBMCs, obtained on the day of the yellow fever booster vaccination. This rearrangement joins TRBV5-1 to TRBJ2-7; possibly TRBD2 for D (5 bases). The origin of this receptor is a man aged 25-45 years who received the YFV17D yellow fever vaccine. The CDR3 nucleotides read TGCGCCAGCACCGGAGGCTACGAGCAGTACTTC. It is translated as CASTGGYEQYF.